These 27 T cell receptor beta chains originate from one sample sequenced in a study of blood T cell repertoires in COVID-19. The repertoire was sequenced with immunoSEQ multiplex PCR; TCRdb's copy has only in-frame clones and lacks some. This table holds 62,000 or so clones, approximately 83% found once. Material: peripheral blood. The source is a woman aged 60-75 years with acute or convalescent COVID-19.

V usage is TRBV6-5 and J usage is TRBJ1-2; maybe TRBD1 (5 bases). The CDR3 sequence is 13 residues long. Germline values: CDR1 MNHEY, CDR2 SVGAGI. The V gene lost 7 bases and the J gene lost 4 bases, with 13 bases spanning the gap. As DNA, the CDR3 is TGTGCCAGCACGGTGACAGTTCTCTATGGCTACACCTTC. Translated: CASTVTVLYGYTF.

The V and J genes are TRBV3-1 (or the pseudogene TRBV3-2) and TRBJ1-2; TRBD1 matches at 8 bases. Germline assignment: CDR1 LGHDT and CDR2 YNNKEL (reference sequence). After removal of 4 bases from V and 4 bases from J, the junction contained 2 bases not matched to a gene. CDR3 length: 13 residues. The CDR3 loop is CASSPTGGYGYTF. CDR3 DNA sequence: TGTGCCAGCAGCCCCACAGGGGGCTATGGCTACACCTTC.

Written as DNA, the CDR3 is TGCGCCAGCAGCTTGGGACAGGGGGTCCCAGATACGCAGTATTTT. Encoded protein: CASSLGQGVPDTQYF. V is TRBV5-1 and J is TRBJ2-3; 9 nucleotides match TRBD1. V was clipped by 0 bases and J by 4 bases; unmatched bases: 3. This CDR3 comprises 15 residues. Per germline, CDR1 SGHRS and CDR2 YFSETQ.

This sequence joins TRBV11-2 and TRBJ2-3; 9 bases are a match to TRBD2. The CDR3 length is 14 residues. With V trimmed by 1 base and J by 6 bases, 2 bases remained unmatched. From germline, CDR1 is SGHAT and CDR2 FQNNGV. The CDR3 region is CASSLGTSVDTQYF. The CDR3 nucleotides are TGTGCCAGCAGCTTAGGGACTAGCGTCGATACGCAGTATTTT.

This clone appeared once. This chain joins TRBV5-4 and TRBJ2-6; perhaps TRBD2 as D (6 bases). Trimming cost V 5 bases and J 1 base, with 10 bases left between them. CDR3 length equals 15 residues. CDR1 is SGHNT, CDR2 YYREEE, per germline (reference sequence). The CDR3 coding sequence is TGTGCCAGCAGAAGGGACTTATCTGGGGCCAACGTCCTGACTTTC. Translating gives CASRRDLSGANVLTF.

V gene TRBV27 combines with J gene TRBJ1-6; TRBD1 is a possible D gene (5 bases). The germline CDR1 and CDR2 sequences are MNHEY and SMNVEV (reference sequence). Trimming shortened V by 7 bases and J by 2 bases, and 12 bases separated the two germline ends. The CDR3 is 15 amino acids. The CDR3 here is CASTSTVPYNSPLHF. The CDR3 nucleotides are TGTGCCAGCACCTCGACAGTTCCCTATAATTCACCCCTCCACTTT.

The J gene is TRBJ1-4, the V gene TRBV11-2; possible D gene TRBD1, 6 bases. This CDR3 is 14 amino acids long. V was trimmed by 6 bases and J by 4 bases, leaving 12 bases between them. Germline loops: CDR1 SGHAT, CDR2 FQNNGV. The CDR3 spells CASRRAGVNEKLFF. CDR3 coding DNA: TGTGCCAGCAGGCGAGCAGGGGTTAATGAAAAACTGTTTTTT.

V gene TRBV3-1 (or the pseudogene TRBV3-2) combines with J gene TRBJ1-2; D possibly corresponds to TRBD1 (6 bases). CDR1 and CDR2 (germline): LGHDT, YNNKEL (reference sequence). The length of the CDR3 is 17 residues. Between the trimmed V and J ends, which lost 4 bases and 0 bases, there was a span of 18 bases. The chain's CDR3 is CASSPRGRLGTNYGYTF. The CDR3 nucleotides read TGTGCCAGCAGCCCCAGGGGCCGATTGGGGACTAACTATGGCTACACCTTC.

This clone was seen once. V gene TRBV4-1 combines with J gene TRBJ1-2; D might be TRBD1 (5 bases). The V and J ends lost 1 base and 2 bases respectively, with 8 bases between them. The length of the CDR3 is 14 residues. Germline V lookup: CDR1 MGHRA, CDR2 YSYEKL. The CDR3 sequence: CASSQGGGNYGYTF. The CDR3 DNA reads TGCGCCAGCAGCCAAGGGGGGGGAAACTATGGCTACACCTTC.

This clone was recorded a few times. This chain links TRBV5-5 with TRBJ1-5; D uncertain. Germline lookup yields CDR1 SGHKS and CDR2 YYEKEE (reference sequence). CDR3 length: 14 amino acids. The V and J ends lost 0 bases and 6 bases respectively, with 10 bases between them. CDR3 loop: CASSLAGRGQPQHF. CDR3 coding DNA: TGTGCCAGCAGCTTGGCTGGAAGAGGTCAGCCCCAGCATTTT. The whole variable domain, remainder taken from reference TRBV5-5 and TRBJ1-5, is DAGVTQSPTHLIKTRGQQVTLRCSPISGHKSVSWYQQVLGQGPQFIFQYYEKEERGRGNFPDRFSARQFPNYSSELNVNALLLGDSALYLCASSLAGRGQPQHFGDGTRLSIL.

This sequence joins TRBV29-1 and TRBJ1-1; 10 nucleotides align to TRBD1. The V segment lost 4 bases and the J segment 9 bases; nucleotides outside the gene matches: 2. Germline-derived CDR1 and CDR2 are SQVTM and ANQGSEA. This CDR3 contains 11 residues. CDR3 sequence: CSVAGQGQAFF. CDR3 bases: TGCAGCGTTGCGGGACAGGGGCAAGCTTTCTTT.

This chain uses TRBV3-1 (or the pseudogene TRBV3-2) with TRBJ2-7, with D perhaps TRBD2 (7 bases). Germline V gene sequence: CDR1 LGHDT, CDR2 YNNKEL (reference sequence). V shed 4 bases and J shed 0 bases, with 16 bases lying between them. The length of the CDR3 is 16 residues. CDR3 nucleotide sequence: TGTGCCAGCAGCCCTAGGAAGGGGGGGAGCTCCTACGAGCAGTACTTC. Its protein is CASSPRKGGSSYEQYF.

The V call is TRBV6-5, the J call TRBJ1-1; no definite D call. Trimming removed 6 bases from V and 0 bases from J, with 8 bases in between. This CDR3 contains 13 residues. The germline gives CDR1 MNHEY, CDR2 SVGAGI. The CDR3 DNA reads TGTGCCAGCAGGTTGACTTTGAACACTGAAGCTTTCTTT. Translated: CASRLTLNTEAFF.

The chain combines TRBV19 with TRBJ2-3; the match to TRBD1 covers 7 bases. The CDR3 is made up of 16 amino acids. Germline V gene lookup returns CDR1 LNHDA and CDR2 SQIVND (reference sequence). V lost 1 base to trimming and J lost 4 bases; unmatched junction nucleotides: 8. The CDR3 here is CASSIGTGKIADTQYF. The CDR3 DNA is TGTGCCAGTAGTATAGGGACAGGTAAAATCGCAGATACGCAGTATTTT.

The gene calls are TRBV28 and TRBJ1-2, with 7 bases fitting TRBD1. The CDR3 covers 16 residues. Germline V gene data show CDR1 as MDHEN and CDR2 as SYDVKM. Trimming removed 5 bases from V and 3 bases from J; junction bases left unmatched: 12. Here the CDR3 reads CASSQIKQQGYYGYTF. The CDR3 DNA is TGTGCCAGCAGTCAGATCAAGCAACAGGGGTACTATGGCTACACCTTC.

The chain is built from TRBV4-2 and TRBJ1-5; D not certain. From germline, CDR1 is LGHNA and CDR2 YNFKEQ. CDR3 length: 13 amino acids. Deletions cut 0 bases from V and 5 bases from J, with 5 bases between. The CDR3 DNA follows: TGTGCCAGCAGCCAAGACCCGGATCAGCCCCAGCATTTT. This translates into CASSQDPDQPQHF.

The V call is TRBV4-2, the J call TRBJ2-3; D may be TRBD1 (5 bases). V lost 1 base, J lost 10 bases, and 21 bases lay in between. Germline V gene lookup returns CDR1 LGHNA and CDR2 YNFKEQ. CDR3 length: 16 amino acids. DNA for the CDR3: TGTGCCAGCAGCCAAGTGGGTAGACAGTCCACGGACGCGCAGTATTTT. Translated, it gives CASSQVGRQSTDAQYF.

The rearrangement uses TRBV3-1 (or the pseudogene TRBV3-2) and TRBJ2-7; 11 bases match TRBD2. The CDR3 runs to 15 residues. Germline loops: CDR1 LGHDT, CDR2 YNNKEL (reference sequence). Trimming removed 1 base from V and 4 bases from J; junction bases left unmatched: 3. In DNA form, the CDR3 reads TGTGCCAGCAGCCAAGCTAGCGGGGGGTGGTACGAGCAGTACTTC. Translation: CASSQASGGWYEQYF.

The chain carries TRBV10-2 and TRBJ2-7; no clear D. Germline values: CDR1 WSHSY, CDR2 SAAADI. The CDR3 spans 12 residues. V was pared by 6 bases and J by 2 bases, with 8 bases between. The CDR3: CASSLSAYEQYF. CDR3 DNA sequence: TGCGCCAGCAGCCTAAGCGCCTACGAGCAGTACTTC.

The V gene is TRBV6-5, the J gene TRBJ1-5, with 9 nucleotides matching TRBD1. The ends lost 4 bases at V and 1 base at J; junction bases unmatched: 5. There are 16 residues in the CDR3. Germline CDR1 reads MNHEY; CDR2 reads SVGAGI. CDR3: CASSSRQGGSNQPQHF. For the CDR3, the DNA is TGTGCCAGCAGTTCCAGACAGGGGGGAAGCAATCAGCCCCAGCATTTT.

The chain carries TRBV28 and TRBJ1-2, with D possibly being TRBD1 (6 bases). CDR1 is MDHEN, CDR2 SYDVKM, per germline. V lost 5 bases to trimming and J lost 3 bases, with 10 bases between them. This CDR3 has 13 residues. The CDR3 reads CASSEQGDYGYTF. In DNA, the CDR3 is TGTGCCAGCAGTGAACAGGGAGACTATGGCTACACCTTC.

CDR3 loop: CASSLAADTQYF. In DNA form, the CDR3 reads TGTGCCAGCAGCCTAGCGGCAGATACGCAGTATTTT. The chain recombines TRBV9 with TRBJ2-3; 7 bases map to TRBD2. J gave up 4 bases and V 4 bases, and 0 bases lay outside the gene matches. The CDR3 spans 12 residues. Germline V gene sequence: CDR1 SGDLS, CDR2 YYNGEE.

The rearrangement uses TRBV28 and TRBJ1-2, with TRBD1 matching 9 bases. The J segment lost 4 bases and the V segment lost 5 bases, leaving 11 bases of the junction unmatched. From germline, CDR1 is MDHEN and CDR2 SYDVKM. The CDR3 loop spans 16 amino acids. The CDR3 DNA reads as TGTGCCAGCAGTCCCCTTATCCAGACAGGGGGCTATGGCTACACCTTC. This codes for CASSPLIQTGGYGYTF.

This sequence joins TRBV4-1 and TRBJ1-1; D is possibly TRBD1 (5 bases). The CDR3 has 16 residues. The germline V and J ends were trimmed by 1 base and 5 bases, with 17 bases remaining between them. CDR1 is MGHRA, CDR2 YSYEKL, per germline. The CDR3 loop is CASSQVFAGRETEAFF. DNA of the CDR3: TGCGCCAGCAGCCAAGTCTTCGCAGGGAGGGAGACTGAAGCTTTCTTT.

The chain has TRBV4-1 and TRBJ1-4, with a tentative D call TRBD1 (5 bases). The CDR3 sequence is 13 residues long. Trimming removed 5 bases from V and 7 bases from J, with 11 bases in between. In germline, CDR1 is MGHRA, CDR2 YSYEKL. In nucleotides, the CDR3 is TGCGCCAGCAGCAACCGACAGAGTGAAAAACTGTTTTTT. Translating it yields CASSNRQSEKLFF.

The chain couples TRBV23-1 to TRBJ1-5; 10 positions agree with TRBD1. TRBV23-1 is annotated as an ORF whose role is uncertain. CDR3 length: 14 amino acids. J gave up 4 bases and V 6 bases, and 3 bases lay outside the gene matches. The CDR3, as DNA: TGCGCCAGCAGCCTGGGACAGGGGAATCAGCCCCAGCATTTT. It codes for CASSLGQGNQPQHF.

This clone was observed once. This chain uses TRBV10-3 with TRBJ1-1; TRBD1 agrees at 7 bases. Germline loops: CDR1 ENHRY, CDR2 SYGVKD. CDR3 length: 17 residues. Trimming at V came to 2 bases and at J to 3 bases, leaving 12 bases not matched to a gene. The CDR3 loop reads CAISERQGRPLDTEAFF. The CDR3 coding sequence is TGTGCCATCAGTGAGCGACAGGGCCGCCCCCTGGACACTGAAGCTTTCTTT.